The sequence of this T cell receptor beta chain was determined in a study of beta chain features in type 1 diabetes. The study reverse transcribed the entire isolated RNA, so it sequenced expressed TCRB transcripts. The table came from immunoSEQ multiplex PCR; TCRdb's copy has only in-frame clones and leaves some out. The sample holds 500,000 to 800,000 clones; around 12% are singletons and the top ten take more than 0.09%. In regard to this clone: Its target is unknown.

General study findings and limits: Type 1 diabetes patients had TCRB CDR3s that were shorter (moderately but significantly so) in all four CD4+ subsets.

The CDR3 has 15 residues. V dropped 4 bases and J dropped 0 bases, with 10 bases sitting between them. The V gene's germline CDR1 is SGHAT and CDR2 FQNNGV. The sequenced sample consisted of naive CD4+ T cells from blood. The source is a man aged 25-40 years with type 1 diabetes. The rearrangement joins TRBV11-2 to TRBJ2-1, with D perhaps given as TRBD1 or TRBD2 (5 bases each). CDR3 sequence (DNA): TGTGCCAGCAGCTATGCCGGGACCTCCTACAATGAGCAGTTCTTC. This encodes CASSYAGTSYNEQFF. The whole variable domain, filled in from reference TRBV11-2 and TRBJ2-1, reads EAGVAQSPRYKIIEKRQSVAFWCNPISGHATLYWYQQILGQGPKLLIQFQNNGVVDDSQLPKDRFSAERLKGVDSTLKIQPAKLEDSAVYLCASSYAGTSYNEQFFGPGTRLTVL.